These 31 T cell receptor beta chains share one sample of origin, sequenced in a study of blood T cell repertoires in COVID-19. The protocol was immunoSEQ multiplex PCR, while the TCRdb copy is restricted to in-frame clones and leaves out a portion. The sample has some 200,000 clones, around four fifths seen once; the top ten hold 6% to 8%. The specimen was peripheral blood. All receptors come from a human donor with acute or convalescent COVID-19. The donor label of this sample is uncertain.

This clone came up once. The chain links TRBV3-1 (or the pseudogene TRBV3-2) to TRBJ1-2; D is uncertain. The CDR3 extends over 23 amino acids. Germline CDR1 is LGHDT and CDR2 is YNNKEL (reference sequence). The germline V and J ends were trimmed by 4 bases and 6 bases, with 42 bases remaining between them. CDR3 sequence reads: CASSRPSGQVNPSTNRTTNGYTF. Here the CDR3 DNA reads TGTGCCAGCAGCCGCCCCTCTGGGCAGGTAAATCCCTCCACCAATCGTACAACAAATGGCTACACCTTC.

The V gene is TRBV18, the J gene TRBJ1-1; TRBD1 is a possible D gene (5 bases). CDR1 and CDR2 (germline): KGHSH, LQKENI. With 2 bases removed from V and 6 bases from J, the gap between germline ends came to 16 bases. The CDR3 has 15 residues. In nucleotides, the CDR3 is TGTGCCAGCTCACCAGTTTGGGGCGAAGATGCTGAAGCTTTCTTT. Translation gives CASSPVWGEDAEAFF.

The CDR3 sequence is CSADRGDDTEAFF. The CDR3 DNA follows: TGCAGCGCCGACCGGGGGGACGACACTGAAGCTTTCTTT. The chain carries TRBV29-1 and TRBJ1-1; the D gene is possibly TRBD1 (5 bases). V lost 7 bases, J lost 3 bases, and 15 bases lay in between. The CDR3 runs 13 residues. Per the germline V gene, CDR1 is SQVTM and CDR2 is ANQGSEA.

Notes on this clone: Other nucleotide sequences in the sample specify the same CDR3. V gene TRBV6-5 combines with J gene TRBJ2-7; 8 positions agree with TRBD1. This CDR3 is 11 amino acids long. CDR1 and CDR2 from the germline V gene are MNHEY and SVGAGI. The V segment lost 6 bases and the J segment 7 bases; nucleotides outside the gene matches: 2. Here the CDR3 reads CASRGTGEQYF. Written as DNA, the CDR3 is TGTGCCAGCAGAGGGACAGGAGAGCAGTACTTC.

V gene TRBV27 combines with J gene TRBJ1-1; weak D call: TRBD1 (5 bases). CDR3 length equals 13 residues. Germline V gene sequence: CDR1 MNHEY, CDR2 SMNVEV (reference sequence). V was shortened by 6 bases and J by 7 bases, with 15 bases between the two germline ends. CDR3 DNA: TGTGCCAGCAGCCGGAACGAACAGGTTGAAGCTTTCTTT. This sequence encodes CASSRNEQVEAFF.

This sequence joins TRBV5-4 and TRBJ1-5, with no clear D. Germline V gene lookup returns CDR1 SGHNT and CDR2 YYREEE (reference sequence). V lost 2 bases and J 2 bases, leaving 11 bases between the germline ends. The CDR3 covers 15 residues. The CDR3 bases are TGTGCCAGCAGCTTTTGGAGCGACGGCAATCAGCCCCAGCATTTT. Encoded protein: CASSFWSDGNQPQHF.

This clone was detected only once. The V and J genes are TRBV6-5 and TRBJ1-2, with TRBD1 as a possible D gene (5 bases). The V end lost 7 bases, the J end lost 3 bases, and 18 bases lay between the germline ends. CDR1 is MNHEY, CDR2 SVGAGI, per germline. The CDR3 length is 15 residues. The CDR3 reads CASKRGQWGDYGYTF. CDR3 sequence (DNA): TGTGCCAGCAAACGCGGTCAGTGGGGGGACTATGGCTACACCTTC.

This chain links TRBV4-1 with TRBJ2-7; 10 bases are a match to TRBD2. Germline V gives CDR1 MGHRA, CDR2 YSYEKL. V lost 1 base and J lost 4; bases outside the gene matches: 4. This CDR3 is built from 15 residues. The CDR3 DNA reads TGCGCCAGCAGCCAAGGGACTAGCGGAATTTACGAGCAGTACTTC. This translates into CASSQGTSGIYEQYF.

This chain uses TRBV7-2 with TRBJ2-1, with no clear D. Germline V lookup: CDR1 SGHTA, CDR2 FQGNSA. Trimming shortened V by 6 bases and J by 7 bases, and 16 bases separated the two germline ends. CDR3 length: 14 amino acids. The CDR3, as DNA: TGTGCCAGCAGGGTTGGAATGGGCATAAATGAGCAGTTCTTC. Protein sequence: CASRVGMGINEQFF.

The chain recombines TRBV30 with TRBJ1-5, with D uncertain. V was pared by 2 bases and J by 1 base, with 6 bases between. Per germline, CDR1 GTSNPN and CDR2 SVGIG (reference sequence). The length of the CDR3 is 13 residues. CDR3: CAWSQESNQPQHF. CDR3 nucleotide sequence: TGTGCCTGGAGTCAGGAAAGCAATCAGCCCCAGCATTTT.

The chain recombines TRBV2 with TRBJ2-1; 7 nucleotides align to TRBD2. V lost 7 bases to trimming and J lost 7 bases; unmatched junction nucleotides: 10. Germline lookup yields CDR1 SNHLY and CDR2 FYNNEI. CDR3 size: 14 residues. The CDR3 here is CASKAGAPGNEQFF. CDR3 DNA sequence: TGTGCCAGCAAGGCGGGAGCCCCGGGAAATGAGCAGTTCTTC.

V usage is TRBV6-5 and J usage is TRBJ2-2; 7 positions match TRBD2. Per the germline V gene, CDR1 is MNHEY and CDR2 is SVGAGI. The junction had 7 bases not matched to a gene; V was cut back by 5 bases and J by 4 bases. This CDR3 is 15 amino acids long. CDR3 loop: CASSNLGRITGELFF. Here the CDR3 DNA reads TGTGCCAGCAGTAATCTCGGGAGGATCACCGGGGAGCTGTTTTTT.

The chain carries TRBV2 and TRBJ2-1, with D perhaps matching TRBD1 (5 bases). The CDR3 length is 14 residues. The ends were cut back, 4 bases at V and 7 bases at J, with 14 bases in the middle. The germline V gene has CDR1 SNHLY and CDR2 FYNNEI. CDR3 in DNA: TGTGCCAGCAGTGCGGCAGGGCCGGGTAATGAGCAGTTCTTC. It is translated as CASSAAGPGNEQFF.

The chain has TRBV27 and TRBJ1-1; TRBD1 matches at 7 bases. The CDR3 spans 14 residues. Germline values: CDR1 MNHEY, CDR2 SMNVEV (reference sequence). Trimming took 1 base from V and 6 from J; bases not matched to a gene: 5. The CDR3 nucleotides are TGTGCCAGCAGTTTATTCGGACAGGTCCCTGAAGCTTTCTTT. This gives the protein CASSLFGQVPEAFF.

This clone has just one count. Different DNA sequences within this sample yield the same CDR3. This sequence joins TRBV5-1 and TRBJ2-3; 11 bases are a match to TRBD2. Germline loops: CDR1 SGHRS, CDR2 YFSETQ. J was trimmed by 0 bases and V by 4 bases; bases with no gene match: 4. The CDR3 runs to 16 residues. CDR3 protein: CASSTGLAGSTDTQYF. CDR3 bases: TGCGCCAGCAGCACCGGACTAGCGGGTAGCACAGATACGCAGTATTTT.

The chain recombines TRBV19 with TRBJ1-2; D is unclear. Trimming took off 7 bases at V and 3 bases at J, with 12 bases between the two ends. The CDR3 loop spans 13 amino acids. Germline V gene sequence: CDR1 LNHDA, CDR2 SQIVND (reference sequence). CDR3 sequence reads: CASKDWAYYGYTF. The CDR3 DNA reads as TGTGCCAGTAAAGATTGGGCTTACTATGGCTACACCTTC. Combining the CDR3 with reference TRBV19 and TRBJ1-2 gives the whole variable domain DGGITQSPKYLFRKEGQNVTLSCEQNLNHDAMYWYRQDPGQGLRLIYYSQIVNDFQKGDIAEGYSVSREKKESFPLTVTSAQKNPTAFYLCASKDWAYYGYTFGSGTRLTVV.

The chain uses TRBV5-1 and TRBJ2-2; D remains ambiguous. This CDR3 is 15 amino acids long. Germline V lookup: CDR1 SGHRS, CDR2 YFSETQ. V was shortened by 0 bases and J by 1 base, with 7 bases between the two germline ends. CDR3 sequence reads: CASSLGGVNTGELFF. The CDR3 DNA reads as TGCGCCAGCAGCTTGGGCGGAGTGAACACCGGGGAGCTGTTTTTT. The entire variable domain, with the rest obtained from reference TRBV5-1 and TRBJ2-2, is as follows: KAGVTQTPRYLIKTRGQQVTLSCSPISGHRSVSWYQQTPGQGLQFLFEYFSETQRNKGNFPGRFSGRQFSNSRSEMNVSTLELGDSALYLCASSLGGVNTGELFFGEGSRLTVL.

The gene calls are TRBV18 and TRBJ2-1, with 8 bases lining up with TRBD2. Germline V gives CDR1 KGHSH, CDR2 LQKENI. This CDR3 is built from 15 residues. V shed 3 bases, J shed 8 bases, and the junction held 9 bases outside the gene matches. The CDR3 DNA follows: TGTGCCAGCTCACCCCCGGGACTAGGACTCGATGAGCAGTTCTTC. Its translation: CASSPPGLGLDEQFF.

The gene calls are TRBV9 and TRBJ1-3; D remains ambiguous. Germline V gives CDR1 SGDLS, CDR2 YYNGEE. V lost 0 bases and J 7 bases, leaving 14 bases between the germline ends. The CDR3 loop spans 15 amino acids. The CDR3 loop is CASSVVPGSGNTIYF. Here the CDR3 DNA reads TGTGCCAGCAGCGTAGTTCCTGGTTCGGGGAACACCATATATTTT.

In its sample, this clone was seen a few times. The gene calls are TRBV11-3 and TRBJ2-7, with a weak D call TRBD1 (6 bases). The germline gives CDR1 SGHNT, CDR2 YENEEA. There are 15 residues in the CDR3. V lost 4 bases and J 1 base, leaving 14 bases between the germline ends. This CDR3 reads CASSSGTGKSYEQYF. CDR3 nucleotides: TGTGCCAGCAGCTCCGGCACAGGGAAGTCCTACGAGCAGTACTTC.

The chain has TRBV6-2 or TRBV6-3 and TRBJ2-1; no clear D. The length of the CDR3 is 12 residues. Germline V lookup: CDR1 MNHEY, CDR2 SVGEGT. V was shortened by 5 bases and J by 4 bases, with 6 bases between the two germline ends. The CDR3 region is CASSRRYNEQFF. Written as DNA, the CDR3 is TGTGCCAGCAGTCGGAGATACAATGAGCAGTTCTTC.

The CDR3 spells CASSSRGRREKLFF. CDR3 nucleotide sequence: TGTGCCAGTAGTTCCAGGGGGCGGCGTGAAAAACTGTTTTTT. The V gene is TRBV19, the J gene TRBJ1-4, with 8 bases matching TRBD1. With V trimmed by 5 bases and J by 7 bases, 6 bases remained unmatched. The CDR3 sequence is 14 residues long. Per germline, CDR1 LNHDA and CDR2 SQIVND (reference sequence).

V gene TRBV5-6 combines with J gene TRBJ1-4; D perhaps matches TRBD1 (6 bases). The V end was cut by 3 bases, the J end by 1 base, with 13 bases between. The germline V gene has CDR1 SGHDT and CDR2 YYEEEE. This CDR3 is 16 amino acids long. Here the CDR3 reads CASSSWGGGTNEKLFF. The CDR3 coding sequence is TGTGCCAGCAGCTCCTGGGGGGGCGGAACTAATGAAAAACTGTTTTTT. The variable domain in full, completed from reference TRBV5-6 and TRBJ1-4, reads DAGVTQSPTHLIKTRGQQVTLRCSPKSGHDTVSWYQQALGQGPQFIFQYYEEEERQRGNFPDRFSGHQFPNYSSELNVNALLLGDSALYLCASSSWGGGTNEKLFFGSGTQLSVL.

The V and J genes are TRBV6-5 and TRBJ1-6; tentatively, D is TRBD1 (5 bases). CDR3 length equals 12 residues. CDR1 and CDR2 from the germline V gene are MNHEY and SVGAGI. Trimming cost V 6 bases and J 9 bases, with 9 bases left between them. The CDR3 is CASRSGGSPLHF. DNA of the CDR3: TGTGCCAGCAGGTCCGGGGGTTCACCCCTCCACTTT.

Note on this clone: Distinct nucleotide sequences in the sample also encode this CDR3. The chain joins TRBV30 to TRBJ2-5; no firm D call. V lost 1 base, J lost 2 bases, and 5 bases lay in between. The CDR3 is 12 residues long. Germline V gene lookup returns CDR1 GTSNPN and CDR2 SVGIG (reference sequence). DNA of the CDR3: TGTGCCTGGAGTGCCGGTCAAGAGACCCAGTACTTC. This translates into CAWSAGQETQYF. Drawing the rest from reference TRBV30 and TRBJ2-5, the complete variable domain is SQTIHQWPATLVQPVGSPLSLECTVEGTSNPNLYWYRQAAGRGLQLLFYSVGIGQISSEVPQNLSASRPQDRQFILSSKKLLLSDSGFYLCAWSAGQETQYFGPGTRLLVL.

This chain joins TRBV27 and TRBJ2-3; 8 positions match TRBD2. This CDR3 contains 18 residues. J gave up 2 bases and V 0 bases, and 10 bases lay outside the gene matches. The germline gives CDR1 MNHEY, CDR2 SMNVEV (reference sequence). The CDR3 DNA reads TGTGCCAGCAGTTTATCGTTTGAGCGGGAGACCAACACAGATACGCAGTATTTT. This codes for CASSLSFERETNTDTQYF.

V is TRBV6-6 and J is TRBJ1-2, with 8 positions matching TRBD1. The CDR3 spans 14 residues. Per the germline V gene, CDR1 is MNHNY and CDR2 is SVGAGI (reference sequence). The V and J ends lost 2 bases and 5 bases, in that order; junction bases with no gene match: 4. CDR3 residues: CASSYRGQEYGYTF. In DNA form, the CDR3 reads TGTGCCAGCAGTTACAGGGGACAGGAATATGGCTACACCTTC.

V and J are TRBV6-5 and TRBJ2-7, with TRBD2 as a possible D gene (6 bases). This CDR3 comprises 13 residues. CDR1 is MNHEY, CDR2 SVGAGI, per germline. Trimming pared 6 bases from V and 3 bases from J, leaving 12 bases between. CDR3 sequence (DNA): TGTGCCAGCAGGCGGGGTCACGGCTACGAGCAGTACTTC. This gives the protein CASRRGHGYEQYF.

CDR3 sequence reads: CASSGGQGPYGYTF. CDR3 in DNA: TGTGCCAGCAGCGGCGGACAGGGCCCTTATGGCTACACCTTC. The genes are TRBV7-8 and TRBJ1-2; 8 nucleotides align to TRBD1. The germline V gene encodes CDR1 SGHVS and CDR2 FQNEAQ. J was trimmed by 5 bases and V by 5 bases; bases with no gene match: 7. The CDR3 is 14 amino acids.

This chain connects TRBV30 to TRBJ1-4; the D is unclear. The CDR3 has 13 amino acids. With 5 bases removed from V and 3 bases from J, the gap between germline ends came to 10 bases. CDR1 and CDR2 (germline): GTSNPN, SVGIG (reference sequence). CDR3 protein: CAWSGGSNEKLFF. DNA for the CDR3: TGTGCCTGGTCCGGAGGATCTAATGAAAAACTGTTTTTT.

The CDR3 here is CASSSPGLAHEQYF. The CDR3 DNA reads TGTGCCAGCAGCTCACCCGGCCTAGCGCACGAGCAGTACTTC. This chain links TRBV7-9 with TRBJ2-7; tentative D call: TRBD2 (6 bases). Germline CDR1 SEHNR, CDR2 FQNEAQ (reference sequence). V lost 4 bases, J lost 5 bases, and 15 bases lay in between. The CDR3 is 14 amino acids.